This T cell receptor (beta chain) emerged from a study of CD8 T cell repertoires and HIV-1 epitope variants. At the level of the study: Separate wells received one of Twenty-five Gag or Nef variant peptides.

Profiling relied on immunoSEQ multiplex PCR, and the TCRdb table lists in-frame clones only, not all of them. This table holds just over 7,000 clones, around two thirds found once. This CDR3 comprises 13 residues. V shed 8 bases and J 4 bases; nucleotides not matched to a gene: 6. Germline V gene sequence: CDR1 LNHDA, CDR2 SQIVND (reference sequence). On this clone itself: What it binds is unknown.

The TCR comes from a male donor with HIV. The rearrangement links TRBV19 to TRBJ2-7; 9 bases line up with TRBD2. The specimen was cultured CD8+ T cells derived from PBMCs. CDR3 nucleotide sequence: TGTGCCAGTGCGGAACTAGCGGGTTACGAGCAGTACTTC. Encoded protein: CASAELAGYEQYF.